These 27 T cell receptor beta chains came from one sample sequenced in a study of cytomegalovirus exposure and HLA in healthy donors. Sequenced by immunoSEQ multiplex PCR; TCRdb stores in-frame clones only, minus some. Of about 130,000 clones listed, over 90% are singletons. Sample: PBMCs. These receptors all stem from a woman in her late teens or twenties in good health and CMV-seronegative.

V is TRBV2 and J is TRBJ2-1, with D unclear. Germline lookup yields CDR1 SNHLY and CDR2 FYNNEI. The length of the CDR3 is 16 residues. V shed 1 base and J shed 1 base, with 11 bases lying between them. This CDR3 is CASSEGGGSSYNEQFF. For the CDR3, the DNA is TGTGCCAGCAGTGAAGGTGGCGGTAGTTCCTACAATGAGCAGTTCTTC. Complete variable domain (other parts from reference TRBV2 and TRBJ2-1): EPEVTQTPSHQVTQMGQEVILRCVPISNHLYFYWYRQILGQKVEFLVSFYNNEISEKSEIFDDQFSVERPDGSNFTLKIRSTKLEDSAMYFCASSEGGGSSYNEQFFGPGTRLTVL.

This clone was seen once. V is TRBV11-2 and J is TRBJ2-3, with 9 bases fitting TRBD2. The CDR3 has 16 amino acids. Per germline, CDR1 SGHAT and CDR2 FQNNGV. V trimming: 5 bases; J trimming: 4 bases; junction bases outside the gene matches: 10. The CDR3 reads CASSRRAGGSADTQYF. In nucleotides, the CDR3 is TGTGCCAGCAGCCGACGGGCGGGGGGGTCGGCAGATACGCAGTATTTT.

The rearrangement joins TRBV6-5 to TRBJ1-2, with 7 positions matching TRBD1. The CDR3 extends over 11 amino acids. V lost 10 bases to trimming and J lost 3 bases; unmatched junction nucleotides: 2. Looked up from germline, CDR1 is MNHEY and CDR2 is SVGAGI. The CDR3 region is CAIGQDYGYTF. The CDR3, as DNA: TGTGCCATCGGACAGGACTATGGCTACACCTTC.

The chain couples TRBV27 to TRBJ2-7, with D maybe TRBD1 (6 bases). Deletions cut 4 bases from V and 5 bases from J, with 18 bases between. The CDR3 totals 15 residues. Looked up from germline, CDR1 is MNHEY and CDR2 is SMNVEV (reference sequence). The CDR3: CASSSAGAERDEQYF. The CDR3 DNA follows: TGTGCCAGCAGTTCAGCAGGGGCTGAAAGGGACGAGCAGTACTTC.

The chain carries TRBV10-1 and TRBJ2-3, with TRBD2 matching over 8 bases. V lost 6 bases and J lost 1; bases outside the gene matches: 6. This CDR3 is built from 15 residues. CDR1 is WNHNN, CDR2 SYGVQD, per germline (reference sequence). This CDR3 is CASSDPGLGTDTQYF. The DNA for the CDR3 is TGCGCCAGCAGCGACCCGGGACTAGGCACAGATACGCAGTATTTT.

V gene TRBV6-5 combines with J gene TRBJ1-1; 9 bases agree with TRBD1. This CDR3 region has 14 residues. Germline V gene data show CDR1 as MNHEY and CDR2 as SVGAGI. V shed 7 bases, J shed 7 bases, and the junction held 10 bases outside the gene matches. CDR3 loop: CASTPTGGLLEAFF. The CDR3 DNA follows: TGTGCCAGCACTCCAACAGGGGGCTTACTTGAAGCTTTCTTT.

The genes are TRBV10-2 and TRBJ2-5, with a weak D call TRBD1 (7 bases). The CDR3 has 16 amino acids. Trimming took off 0 bases at V and 2 bases at J, with 13 bases between the two ends. Per germline, CDR1 WSHSY and CDR2 SAAADI. The CDR3 DNA reads as TGCGCCAGCAGTGAGTCGGAGGGGGCCATTCAAGAGACCCAGTACTTC. Residues: CASSESEGAIQETQYF.

V gene TRBV5-1 combines with J gene TRBJ1-3, with no clear D. This CDR3 spans 16 amino acids. Looked up from germline, CDR1 is SGHRS and CDR2 is YFSETQ. Trimming took off 1 base at V and 0 bases at J, with 11 bases between the two ends. CDR3 sequence: CASSLTVSVSGNTIYF. CDR3 coding DNA: TGCGCCAGCAGCTTGACGGTATCGGTCTCTGGAAACACCATATATTTT.

The V and J genes are TRBV28 and TRBJ1-3, with TRBD1 matching 7 bases. Looked up from germline, CDR1 is MDHEN and CDR2 is SYDVKM. This CDR3 spans 11 amino acids. V was clipped by 5 bases and J by 11 bases; unmatched bases: 3. The CDR3 protein is CASSDRAAIYF. The CDR3 DNA reads as TGTGCCAGCAGTGACAGGGCGGCCATATATTTT.

The V gene is TRBV19, the J gene TRBJ2-7, with TRBD2 identical over 14 bases. CDR3 length: 15 amino acids. Germline CDR1 LNHDA, CDR2 SQIVND (reference sequence). The J segment lost 5 bases and the V segment lost 5 bases, leaving 5 bases of the junction unmatched. CDR3 DNA: TGTGCCAGTAGTCCTCCGGGACTAGCGGGAGACGAGCAGTACTTC. This sequence encodes CASSPPGLAGDEQYF.

The chain recombines TRBV6-5 with TRBJ1-1; D may be TRBD1 (5 bases). The CDR3 has 14 amino acids. Trimming took off 4 bases at V and 1 base at J, with 10 bases between the two ends. The germline V gene has CDR1 MNHEY and CDR2 SVGAGI. The CDR3 is CASSFNQGNTEAFF. As DNA, the CDR3 is TGTGCCAGCAGTTTTAACCAGGGGAACACTGAAGCTTTCTTT.

Only one count was recorded for this clone. The chain uses TRBV7-3 and TRBJ2-3; 8 bases align to TRBD2. The CDR3 totals 14 residues. Germline values: CDR1 SGHTA, CDR2 FQGTGA. The junction had 8 bases not matched to a gene; V was cut back by 6 bases and J by 6 bases. CDR3 region: CASSIGGAADTQYF. CDR3 nucleotides: TGTGCCAGCAGTATCGGGGGGGCCGCTGATACGCAGTATTTT.

This rearrangement joins TRBV7-2 to TRBJ2-4, with D unclear. The length of the CDR3 is 15 residues. With 5 bases removed from V and 0 bases from J, the gap between germline ends came to 11 bases. Germline lookup yields CDR1 SGHTA and CDR2 FQGNSA. For the CDR3, the DNA is TGTGCCAGCAGCCCGAGAAGAGTAGCCAAAAACATTCAGTACTTC. Amino acids: CASSPRRVAKNIQYF.

The genes are TRBV6-1 and TRBJ1-1; tentatively, D is TRBD1 (5 bases). The germline V and J ends were trimmed by 2 bases and 1 base, with 8 bases remaining between them. Germline CDR1 is MNHNS and CDR2 is SASEGT. The CDR3 spans 14 residues. The CDR3 sequence is CASSEFRANTEAFF. The DNA for the CDR3 is TGTGCCAGCAGTGAATTCAGGGCGAACACTGAAGCTTTCTTT.

The chain links TRBV4-1 to TRBJ1-1; the D gene is possibly TRBD1 (5 bases). V lost 4 bases to trimming and J lost 5 bases, with 17 bases between them. Germline CDR1 MGHRA, CDR2 YSYEKL. The CDR3 length is 15 residues. CDR3 DNA: TGCGCCAGCAGCCTCCCACAGGAGGGTGGTACTGAAGCTTTCTTT. It codes for CASSLPQEGGTEAFF.

The chain carries TRBV7-2 and TRBJ2-7; TRBD2 aligns across 7 bases. Per the germline V gene, CDR1 is SGHTA and CDR2 is FQGNSA. Trimming at V came to 0 bases and at J to 9 bases, leaving 11 bases not matched to a gene. This CDR3 has 15 amino acids. In DNA, the CDR3 is TGTGCCAGCAGCTTAGCCGGCGGGAGCCAACTTCGGCAGTACTTC. This sequence encodes CASSLAGGSQLRQYF.

The chain has TRBV9 and TRBJ2-1; D gene ambiguous. The V end was cut by 4 bases, the J end by 1 base, with 18 bases between. The length of the CDR3 is 17 residues. Germline V CDR1 and CDR2: SGDLS, YYNGEE. In DNA form, the CDR3 reads TGTGCCAGCAGCCCCGATCTAGGCCTCCTATCCTACAATGAGCAGTTCTTC. Its protein product is CASSPDLGLLSYNEQFF. The full variable domain, rest sourced from reference TRBV9 and TRBJ2-1, is DSGVTQTPKHLITATGQRVTLRCSPRSGDLSVYWYQQSLDQGLQFLIQYYNGEERAKGNILERFSAQQFPDLHSELNLSSLELGDSALYFCASSPDLGLLSYNEQFFGPGTRLTVL.

This clone showed up just a few times. The chain joins TRBV28 to TRBJ2-1, with D possibly TRBD1 on 7 matching bases. Trimming shortened V by 5 bases and J by 0 bases, and 11 bases separated the two germline ends. The CDR3 extends over 15 amino acids. Germline CDR1 and CDR2: MDHEN and SYDVKM. The chain's CDR3 is CASSRQGLSYNEQFF. CDR3 DNA: TGTGCCAGCAGTCGACAGGGACTCTCCTACAATGAGCAGTTCTTC.

The DNA of the CDR3 is TGTGCCAGCAAGGGGCAGTACAATCAGCCCCAGCATTTT. This gives the protein CASKGQYNQPQHF. The chain has TRBV2 and TRBJ1-5; possible D gene TRBD1, 5 bases. V was pared by 7 bases and J by 3 bases, with 10 bases between. From germline, CDR1 is SNHLY and CDR2 FYNNEI. CDR3 length equals 13 residues.

The chain carries TRBV7-9 and TRBJ1-2; TRBD1 matches at 8 bases. This CDR3 is built from 14 residues. The ends lost 4 bases at V and 4 bases at J; junction bases unmatched: 5. Per germline, CDR1 SEHNR and CDR2 FQNEAQ (reference sequence). The CDR3 spells CASSSETGAYGYTF. CDR3 sequence (DNA): TGTGCCAGCAGCTCCGAGACAGGGGCCTATGGCTACACCTTC. Full variable domain (rest looked up from reference TRBV7-9 and TRBJ1-2): DTGVSQNPRHKITKRGQNVTFRCDPISEHNRLYWYRQTLGQGPEFLTYFQNEAQLEKSRLLSDRFSAERPKGSFSTLEIQRTEQGDSAMYLCASSSETGAYGYTFGSGTRLTVV.

The V and J genes are TRBV29-1 and TRBJ2-3, with 7 bases aligning to TRBD2. CDR1 and CDR2 (germline): SQVTM, ANQGSEA. The V and J ends lost 1 base and 1 base, in that order; junction bases with no gene match: 8. This CDR3 spans 16 amino acids. The CDR3 protein is CSVEGEPSGGTDTQYF. The CDR3, as DNA: TGCAGCGTTGAAGGGGAACCTAGCGGCGGCACAGATACGCAGTATTTT.

The V call is TRBV6-1, the J call TRBJ2-7, with 13 bases that match TRBD2. The CDR3 runs 15 residues. The germline V gene encodes CDR1 MNHNS and CDR2 SASEGT. Trimming took 6 bases from V and 3 from J; bases not matched to a gene: 5. The CDR3 DNA sequence: TGTGCCAGCAGACCCGGGACTAGCGGGAACTACGAGCAGTACTTC. This encodes CASRPGTSGNYEQYF.

The V call is TRBV29-1, the J call TRBJ1-1; D may be TRBD1 (6 bases). V was clipped by 7 bases and J by 1 base, with 16 bases between them. CDR1 and CDR2 from the germline V gene are SQVTM and ANQGSEA. CDR3 length: 14 amino acids. This CDR3 reads CSADGRGENTEAFF. Written as DNA, the CDR3 is TGCAGCGCAGACGGCAGGGGCGAGAACACTGAAGCTTTCTTT.

The gene calls are TRBV28 and TRBJ2-7, with TRBD1 as a possible D gene (6 bases). The CDR3 totals 16 residues. V was trimmed by 5 bases and J by 6 bases, leaving 23 bases between them. Germline CDR1 and CDR2: MDHEN and SYDVKM. CDR3: CASSPQGQPSRFEQYF. In nucleotides, the CDR3 is TGTGCCAGCAGTCCCCAAGGACAGCCCAGTCGATTCGAGCAGTACTTC. Variable domain in full (rest from reference TRBV28 and TRBJ2-7): DVKVTQSSRYLVKRTGEKVFLECVQDMDHENMFWYRQDPGLGLRLIYFSYDVKMKEKGDIPEGYSVSREKKERFSLILESASTNQTSMYLCASSPQGQPSRFEQYFGPGTRLTVT.

The CDR3 loop is CAWRARGFDEQFF. CDR3 nucleotides: TGTGCCTGGAGAGCTAGAGGTTTCGATGAGCAGTTCTTC. The gene calls are TRBV30 and TRBJ2-1; D is unclear. V was pared by 3 bases and J by 8 bases, with 14 bases between. The CDR3 is 13 residues long. CDR1 and CDR2 from the germline V gene are GTSNPN and SVGIG (reference sequence). Full variable domain (outside the CDR3, taken from reference TRBV30 and TRBJ2-1): SQTIHQWPATLVQPVGSPLSLECTVEGTSNPNLYWYRQAAGRGLQLLFYSVGIGQISSEVPQNLSASRPQDRQFILSSKKLLLSDSGFYLCAWRARGFDEQFFGPGTRLTVL.

The genes are TRBV7-2 and TRBJ2-2, with a weak D call TRBD2 (5 bases). Trimming stripped 4 bases from V and 1 base from J, with 16 bases between. CDR1 is SGHTA and CDR2 is FQGNSA in the germline V gene. This CDR3 is 17 amino acids long. The CDR3 loop reads CASSSLSWGENTGELFF. In nucleotides, the CDR3 is TGTGCCAGCAGCTCCTTATCTTGGGGAGAGAACACCGGGGAGCTGTTTTTT.

This clone was observed a single time. The chain joins TRBV18 to TRBJ1-4; D not certain. Trimming removed 2 bases from V and 8 bases from J, with 12 bases in between. CDR1 and CDR2 (germline): KGHSH, LQKENI. This CDR3 has 14 residues. Here the CDR3 reads CASSPGPRGEKLFF. The CDR3, as DNA: TGTGCCAGCTCACCAGGCCCCCGCGGAGAAAAACTGTTTTTT.